These 5 T cell receptor beta chains originate from one sample sequenced in a study of cytomegalovirus exposure and HLA in healthy donors. PCR used 60 Vbeta primers and 13 Jbeta primers. Data came from immunoSEQ multiplex PCR; TCRdb stores just in-frame clones and leaves some out. The data show tens of thousands of clones, around 80% seen once. Sequencing input: PBMCs. The receptors were gathered from a male donor in good health and CMV-seropositive.

This clone was observed once. V usage is TRBV10-1 and J usage is TRBJ2-1, with 8 positions matching TRBD2. J gave up 8 bases and V 2 bases, and 14 bases lay outside the gene matches. The CDR3 loop spans 17 amino acids. Germline V gene sequence: CDR1 WNHNN, CDR2 SYGVQD (reference sequence). CDR3 sequence: CASSERGWREDGDEQFF. The CDR3 DNA follows: TGCGCCAGCAGTGAGAGAGGGTGGCGGGAGGACGGGGATGAGCAGTTCTTC.

The chain recombines TRBV4-1 with TRBJ1-1; 9 nucleotides agree with TRBD1. The germline CDR1 and CDR2 sequences are MGHRA and YSYEKL. CDR3 length equals 19 residues. The ends lost 2 bases at V and 0 bases at J; junction bases unmatched: 13. The CDR3 reads CASSQLKTGGRIMNTEAFF. Written as DNA, the CDR3 is TGCGCCAGCAGCCAACTCAAGACAGGGGGAAGGATCATGAACACTGAAGCTTTCTTT.

The chain links TRBV7-9 to TRBJ2-2; TRBD1 aligns across 7 bases. This CDR3 region has 15 residues. The germline V gene has CDR1 SEHNR and CDR2 FQNEAQ (reference sequence). The V and J ends lost 5 bases and 6 bases, in that order; junction bases with no gene match: 9. The CDR3 spells CASSPGQRWAGELFF. In nucleotides, the CDR3 is TGTGCCAGCAGCCCGGGACAGCGATGGGCCGGGGAGCTGTTTTTT.

The chain combines TRBV5-1 with TRBJ2-1; maybe TRBD2 (5 bases). The CDR3 is 14 residues long. Trimming stripped 3 bases from V and 8 bases from J, with 15 bases between. The germline gives CDR1 SGHRS, CDR2 YFSETQ. In DNA form, the CDR3 reads TGCGCCAGCAGCTCCTCGGGATTAATGTATGAGCAGTTCTTC. Translating gives CASSSSGLMYEQFF.

The J gene is TRBJ2-1, the V gene TRBV25-1; tentatively, D is TRBD1 (5 bases). There are 12 residues in the CDR3. Germline V gene sequence: CDR1 MGHDK, CDR2 SYGVNS. V was pared by 6 bases and J by 9 bases, with 12 bases between. The CDR3 DNA reads TGTGCCAGCAGGGAAGACAGAAGTGAGCAGTTCTTC. Residues: CASREDRSEQFF.